The 17 T cell receptor beta chains below were found in one sample sequenced in a study of beta chain features in type 1 diabetes. The study reverse transcribed the entire isolated RNA, so it sequenced expressed TCRB transcripts. Some clones are missing from TCRdb's copy, which holds only in-frame ones; the method was immunoSEQ multiplex PCR. Here the sample spans some 410,000 clones, over 9.5% being singletons. Sequencing was done on a sample of naive CD4+ T cells from blood. All receptors come from a woman between 18 and 29 years old in good health.

The V call is TRBV6-1, the J call TRBJ2-7; D might be TRBD1 (6 bases). The ends were cut back, 1 base at V and 3 bases at J, with 13 bases in the middle. CDR3 length: 15 residues. Germline CDR1 reads MNHNS; CDR2 reads SASEGT. CDR3 DNA sequence: TGTGCCAGCAGTGAAGGCAGGGGACCTCACTACGAGCAGTACGTC. Translated: CASSEGRGPHYEQYV.

In this sample, this clone turned up a few times. The genes are TRBV29-1 and TRBJ2-5; 9 bases line up with TRBD1. TRBJ2-7 explains the end of the DNA better; the J call may be wrong. The CDR3 runs to 12 residues. Per the germline V gene, CDR1 is SQVTM and CDR2 is ANQGSEA. CDR3 sequence reads: CSALGQGYEQYF. DNA for the CDR3: TGCAGCGCCCTCGGACAGGGGTACGAGCAGTACTTC.

Only a few counts were recorded for this clone. The chain joins TRBV30 to TRBJ1-2; no definite D call. The CDR3 sequence is 14 residues long. The V and J ends lost 0 bases and 2 bases respectively, with 10 bases between them. Germline CDR1 GTSNPN, CDR2 SVGIG (reference sequence). CDR3 DNA sequence: TGTGCCTGGAGTGTTTCGTGGGGAAACTATGGCTACACCTTC. It yields the protein CAWSVSWGNYGYTF.

The chain carries TRBV7-2 and TRBJ1-4; 7 bases align to TRBD1. Germline V gives CDR1 SGHTA, CDR2 FQGNSA. V was pared by 1 base and J by 8 bases, with 10 bases of the junction left unmatched. The CDR3 extends over 16 amino acids. Here the CDR3 reads CASSLGYRGEGEKLFF. In DNA form, the CDR3 reads TGTGCCAGCAGCTTAGGGTACAGGGGTGAGGGGGAAAAACTGTTTTTT. Drawing the rest from reference TRBV7-2 and TRBJ1-4, the complete variable domain is GAGVSQSPSNKVTEKGKDVELRCDPISGHTALYWYRQSLGQGLEFLIYFQGNSAPDKSGLPSDRFSAERTGGSVSTLTIQRTQQEDSAVYLCASSLGYRGEGEKLFFGSGTQLSVL.

The chain carries TRBV27 and TRBJ2-2; D not certain. In germline, CDR1 is MNHEY, CDR2 SMNVEV (reference sequence). V lost 6 bases and J 1 base, leaving 9 bases between the germline ends. The CDR3 is 14 residues long. The CDR3: CASSRILNTGELFF. The CDR3 coding sequence is TGTGCCAGCAGCCGAATACTGAACACCGGGGAGCTGTTTTTT.

This clone was seen a handful of times. This chain uses TRBV30 with TRBJ2-7; D may be TRBD1 or TRBD2 (5 bases each). Germline CDR1 and CDR2: GTSNPN and SVGIG (reference sequence). V dropped 0 bases and J dropped 4 bases, with 19 bases sitting between them. This CDR3 region has 16 residues. The CDR3 loop reads CAWSVRGTSVEYEQYV. In DNA, the CDR3 is TGTGCCTGGAGTGTTCGGGGCACCTCGGTTGAGTACGAGCAGTACGTC.

This clone has just a few counts. The chain links TRBV20-1 to TRBJ1-2; 7 bases fit TRBD1. The trim removed 5 bases at V and 7 bases at J, leaving 4 bases unmatched. Germline CDR1 DFQATT, CDR2 SNEGSKA (reference sequence). The CDR3 is 11 residues long. The DNA for the CDR3 is TGCAGTGCTCAATACAGGGGTGGCTACACCTTC. Amino acid sequence: CSAQYRGGYTF.

The chain couples TRBV4-2 to TRBJ2-4; D remains unclear. Trimming took off 0 bases at V and 1 base at J, with 7 bases between the two ends. Germline CDR1 is LGHNA and CDR2 is YNFKEQ. This CDR3 has 15 amino acids. CDR3 loop: CASSQEFLAKNIQYF. The CDR3 DNA reads TGTGCCAGCAGCCAAGAATTTCTTGCCAAAAACATTCAGTACTTC.

In this sample, this clone turned up a few times. This chain joins TRBV27 and TRBJ1-5; no clear D gene. The V end lost 7 bases, the J end lost 11 bases, and 24 bases lay between the germline ends. Germline CDR1 and CDR2: MNHEY and SMNVEV (reference sequence). CDR3 length: 15 amino acids. Written as DNA, the CDR3 is TGTGCCAGCAACTACATAGGACGGGATCTATCCGCCCAGCATTTT. This codes for CASNYIGRDLSAQHF.

A few counts support this clone. The same CDR3 can be traced to other DNA sequences in this sample. The chain joins TRBV7-9 to TRBJ2-5; D ambiguous. Per the germline V gene, CDR1 is SEHNR and CDR2 is FQNEAQ (reference sequence). The V and J ends lost 3 bases and 1 base respectively, with 3 bases between them. The CDR3 consists of 12 residues. CDR3 sequence (DNA): TGTGCCAGCAGCTTGGCCCAAGAGACCCAGTACTTC. Protein: CASSLAQETQYF.

This clone has a handful of counts. The chain recombines TRBV4-2 with TRBJ2-3; D remains unclear. CDR1 is LGHNA and CDR2 is YNFKEQ in the germline V gene. The CDR3 spans 13 residues. The V end was cut by 2 bases, the J end by 2 bases, with 5 bases between. The CDR3 here is CASSQSDTDTQYF. The CDR3 nucleotides are TGTGCCAGCAGCCAAAGTGACACAGATACGCAGTATTTT.

The chain couples TRBV29-1 to TRBJ2-2; TRBD2 agrees at 15 bases. In germline, CDR1 is SQVTM, CDR2 ANQGSEA. V shed 7 bases, J shed 4 bases, and the junction held 4 bases outside the gene matches. The CDR3 has 15 amino acids. CDR3 nucleotides: TGCAGCGCCCAGGGACTAGCGGGGGGCACCGGGGAGCTGTTTTTT. It is translated as CSAQGLAGGTGELFF.

The chain joins TRBV29-1 to TRBJ2-5; 16 bases are shared with TRBD2. This CDR3 comprises 17 residues. The germline gives CDR1 SQVTM, CDR2 ANQGSEA. Losses at the gene ends were 6 bases for V and 4 bases for J; bases not matched to a gene: 11. The CDR3 DNA reads as TGCAGCGTGCTCGGGACTAGCGGGAGGGCCGGGGTAGAGACCCAGTACTTC. Protein product: CSVLGTSGRAGVETQYF.

This clone was seen more than once but under ten times. The CDR3 loop is CATAGLTEAFF. CDR3 DNA: TGTGCCACCGCCGGGCTAACTGAAGCTTTCTTT. The J gene is TRBJ1-1, the V gene TRBV18, with unresolved D. CDR3 size: 11 residues. Trimming removed 10 bases from V and 5 bases from J, with 11 bases in between. Looked up from germline, CDR1 is KGHSH and CDR2 is LQKENI.

The chain has TRBV29-1 and TRBJ2-5, with D perhaps TRBD2 (6 bases). The CDR3 is 14 residues long. The V gene lost 4 bases and the J gene lost 7 bases, with 19 bases spanning the gap. Germline V gene sequence: CDR1 SQVTM, CDR2 ANQGSEA. For the CDR3, the DNA is TGCAGCGTTGGTCGGGGGTCCGGGTCGGCGACCCAGTACTTC. Translated, it gives CSVGRGSGSATQYF.

This clone has just a few counts. This chain uses TRBV5-4 with TRBJ2-4, with D possibly being TRBD1 (5 bases). The CDR3 has 14 amino acids. Per the germline V gene, CDR1 is SGHNT and CDR2 is YYREEE (reference sequence). V was clipped by 5 bases and J by 2 bases, with 11 bases between them. CDR3 in DNA: TGTGCCAGCAGGGCCGCAGGGTCCAAAAACATTCAGTACTTC. This gives the protein CASRAAGSKNIQYF.

This clone was recorded a few times. This rearrangement joins TRBV23-1 to TRBJ2-2; D could derive from TRBD1 or TRBD2 (5 bases each). TRBV23-1 is classed as an ORF, of uncertain function. V was cut by 8 bases and J by 3 bases, with 16 bases left in between. This CDR3 contains 15 residues. The CDR3 reads CASGPAVGDTGELFF. DNA for the CDR3: TGCGCCAGCGGCCCCGCGGTGGGGGACACCGGGGAGCTGTTTTTT.